This TCR beta chain was found in a study of cytomegalovirus exposure and HLA in healthy donors. Study conclusions and caveats: The study flagged about 150 TCR beta chains as cytomegalovirus-associated. When presence/absence was analysed, sequencing depth was taken to be roughly uniform across donors.

Healthy donors of bone marrow made up the group. The records omit this donor's CMV serostatus. V trimming: 3 bases; J trimming: 2 bases; junction bases outside the gene matches: 2. Germline lookup yields CDR1 SGDLS and CDR2 YYNGEE. There are 15 residues in the CDR3. This clone occurred once. Its antigen is as yet unknown. The study ran its PCR with 60 Vbeta and 13 Jbeta primers. TCRdb keeps only in-frame clones here, not all; method: immunoSEQ multiplex PCR. The table shows around 130,000 clones, with about three quarters occurring only once. The receptor was isolated from a human donor in good health. Sequenced input: PBMCs. The chain is built from TRBV9 and TRBJ2-1; 10 bases line up with TRBD2. The DNA for the CDR3 is TGTGCCAGCAGCGAGAGCGGGGGGGCCTACAATGAGCAGTTCTTC. Translation: CASSESGGAYNEQFF.